The table lists the clone carrying this TCR beta chain with a few counts. Trimming took 5 bases from V and 1 from J; bases not matched to a gene: 16. CDR3 length: 18 residues. Germline CDR1 is MDHEN and CDR2 is SYDVKM. These data originate in a study of response to subunit inactivated influenza vaccine. TCRdb re-called the RT-PCR reads through MiXCR, storing one row per CDR3 protein. The table shows about 480,000 distinct CDR3 sequences, with 10% to 15% occurring only once. The sequence was obtained from a man in his fifties or sixties who received an inactivated influenza vaccine. V is TRBV28 and J is TRBJ1-1; TRBD1 matches at 7 bases. Source: PBMCs from blood, taken more than 35 days after vaccination. CDR3 DNA sequence: TGTGCCAGCAGTCAGAGACAGGGAGCGAGGAGAAAGAACACTGAAGCTTTCTTT. Amino acids: CASSQRQGARRKNTEAFF.